Sequencing of this T cell receptor beta chain was carried out in a study of cytomegalovirus exposure and HLA in healthy donors. This clone has only one observation. The antigen is undetermined. Notes on the study in general: A few of the chains that were CMV-associated were confirmed in vitro to be specific for CMV antigens. TCR beta V- and J-gene trimming, according to a later analysis, was linked to a missense DCLRE1C variant. About 87% or about 30% of the time was how often most TCR beta V segments were productive, according to an earlier analysis.

Trimming took 4 bases from V and 0 from J, leaving 15 bases between them. The CDR3 covers 16 residues. CDR1 is SGDLS and CDR2 is YYNGEE in the germline V gene. The PCR ran on 60 Vbeta and 13 Jbeta primers. The assay was immunoSEQ multiplex PCR, and TCRdb's table has in-frame clones only and misses some. Of 140,000 to 150,000 clones detected, 70% appear once; the ten largest clones hold 2% to 2.5%. The J gene is TRBJ2-3, the V gene TRBV9, with D tentatively TRBD2 (6 bases). The sample consisted of PBMCs. The source of this sequence is a woman in her sixties in good health and CMV-seropositive. The CDR3 sequence: CASSSRGGKSTDTQYF. CDR3 nucleotides: TGTGCCAGCAGCTCCCGAGGCGGGAAAAGCACAGATACGCAGTATTTT.